The 20 T cell receptor beta chains below all came from one sample that was sequenced in a study of vaccination and CD4 T cells after COVID-19. Treatment noted: roughly nine-day PBMC culture with coronavirus spike peptide pools or control peptides (ViraFEST assay). Cultured CD4+ T-cell DNA underwent Oncomine TCR Beta short-read sequencing. TCRdb itself ran the PCR reads through MiXCR, one entry per CDR3 protein. The table includes around 10,000 distinct CDR3 sequences, over 50% detected once. These receptors are not linked to any known antigen. Sequences were obtained from CD4+ T cells from blood, cultured in vitro. Source of these receptors: a human donor who had recovered from COVID-19.

V gene TRBV20-1 combines with J gene TRBJ1-2; D gene uncertain. This CDR3 has 13 amino acids. Germline V gene lookup returns CDR1 DFQATT and CDR2 SNEGSKA (reference sequence). V shed 1 base and J shed 5 bases, with 11 bases lying between them. CDR3 coding DNA: TGCAGTGCTAGAGTGGAGGCCGCTTATGGCTACACCTTC. Encoded protein: CSARVEAAYGYTF.

The chain joins TRBV19 to TRBJ1-5; tentatively, D is TRBD1 (6 bases). Trimming removed 4 bases from V and 7 bases from J, with 14 bases in between. The CDR3 consists of 14 residues. Germline assignment: CDR1 LNHDA and CDR2 SQIVND (reference sequence). CDR3 DNA: TGTGCCAGTAGTACCTGGGACACCGACCAGCCCCAGCATTTT. This gives the protein CASSTWDTDQPQHF.

The J gene is TRBJ1-1, the V gene TRBV10-3, with 7 bases identical to TRBD1. CDR3 size: 14 residues. Germline V CDR1 and CDR2: ENHRY, SYGVKD. The V gene end was trimmed by 4 bases and the J gene end by 7 bases; junction bases not matched to a gene: 9. CDR3 sequence: CAISVTGIGGEAFF. CDR3 nucleotides: TGTGCCATCAGTGTGACAGGGATCGGGGGTGAAGCTTTCTTT.

The rearrangement links TRBV6-5 to TRBJ1-2, with 8 bases matching TRBD1. V trimming: 4 bases; J trimming: 6 bases; junction bases outside the gene matches: 13. CDR1 and CDR2 from the germline V gene are MNHEY and SVGAGI. The CDR3 is 16 amino acids. The CDR3 protein is CASSSPGPRTGHGYTF. The DNA of the CDR3 is TGTGCCAGCAGTTCCCCGGGGCCACGGACAGGGCATGGCTACACCTTC.

The chain is built from TRBV20-1 and TRBJ2-2; 8 bases are a match to TRBD1. The trim removed 3 bases at V and 5 bases at J, leaving 5 bases unmatched. This CDR3 is 14 amino acids long. CDR1 and CDR2 (germline): DFQATT, SNEGSKA (reference sequence). The CDR3 DNA reads as TGCAGTGCTAGGTCAGGGGGCGCGACCGGGGAGCTGTTTTTT. The encoded protein is CSARSGGATGELFF.

Only one count was recorded for this clonotype. V gene TRBV12-1 combines with J gene TRBJ2-5; the table's D call, TRBD2, was not checked against the DNA. TRBV12-1 is a pseudogene locus. The CDR3 runs 22 residues. The CDR3 DNA follows: TGTGCCAGCAGCTCGCCCGGGACTAGCGGGAGGGGGCAAGTCGACCCTCCGGGGACCCAGTACTTC. It codes for CASSSPGTSGRGQVDPPGTQYF.

V and J are TRBV20-1 and TRBJ2-7, with D maybe TRBD2 (6 bases). Germline V gene sequence: CDR1 DFQATT, CDR2 SNEGSKA (reference sequence). The CDR3 covers 12 residues. V was trimmed by 4 bases and J by 3 bases, leaving 10 bases between them. This CDR3 reads CSATGLIYEQYF. The CDR3, as DNA: TGCAGTGCTACGGGACTGATCTACGAGCAGTACTTC.

This clonotype came up a few times. The CDR3 region has the DNA TGCAGTGCTAGTCGGATTGGACAGCCCCAGCATTTT. Amino acid sequence: CSASRIGQPQHF. The chain combines TRBV20-1 with TRBJ1-5; D remains ambiguous. Deletions cut 3 bases from V and 7 bases from J, with 10 bases between. Germline assignment: CDR1 DFQATT and CDR2 SNEGSKA (reference sequence). The CDR3 has 12 residues.

The chain combines TRBV7-6 with TRBJ1-1; D not certain. The V and J ends lost 5 bases and 4 bases respectively, with 11 bases between them. The CDR3 has 13 residues. The germline V gene has CDR1 SGHVS and CDR2 FNYEAQ. DNA of the CDR3: TGTGCCAGCAGCCTTTTGTTGAGCACTGAAGCTTTCTTT. Translating it yields CASSLLLSTEAFF.

V gene TRBV7-8 combines with J gene TRBJ1-6; D is uncertain. Germline V lookup: CDR1 SGHVS, CDR2 FQNEAQ. V dropped 5 bases and J dropped 7 bases, with 6 bases sitting between them. The length of the CDR3 is 12 residues. CDR3 DNA sequence: TGTGCCAGCAGCATGTCGAATTCACCCCTCCACTTT. Residues: CASSMSNSPLHF.

V usage is TRBV1 and J usage is TRBJ1-2; TRBD1 is the table's D call and was not checked against the DNA. TRBV1 is reported as a pseudogene. This CDR3 spans 16 amino acids. The CDR3 loop reads CTSSQPIRDTNYGYTF. The CDR3 DNA reads TGCACCAGCAGCCAGCCTATTCGGGACACCAACTATGGCTACACCTTC.

This clonotype has just one count. The rearrangement links TRBV6-1 to TRBJ2-2, with D possibly TRBD1 on 5 matching bases. The length of the CDR3 is 16 residues. CDR1 and CDR2 from the germline V gene are MNHNS and SASEGT. V lost 8 bases and J 4 bases, leaving 20 bases between the germline ends. CDR3 protein: CASGTAREWSTGELFF. CDR3 coding DNA: TGTGCCAGCGGCACGGCCAGGGAATGGAGCACCGGGGAGCTGTTTTTT.

V usage is TRBV7-6 and J usage is TRBJ1-2; D may be TRBD1 (6 bases). The V end was cut by 5 bases, the J end by 14 bases, with 21 bases between. The CDR3 spans 13 residues. The germline CDR1 and CDR2 sequences are SGHVS and FNYEAQ. In nucleotides, the CDR3 is TGTGCCAGCAGCCGATCGACAGGACCCCATAGGACCTTC. This translates into CASSRSTGPHRTF.

Worth noting for this clonotype: At one of its ends the junction is not consistent with the germline gene, which may arise from a read error. The genes are TRBV11-1 and TRBJ2-5; D not resolved. The CDR3 runs 15 residues. Germline CDR1 is SGHAT and CDR2 is FQDESV (reference sequence). The CDR3 DNA reads as TGTGCCAGCAGTTTAGAAGGGATGCGGCAAGAGACCCAGTACTTC. Residues: CASSLEGMRQETQYF. The whole variable domain, remainder taken from reference TRBV11-1 and TRBJ2-5, is EAEVAQSPRYKITEKSQAVAFWCDPISGHATLYWYRQILGQGPELLVQFQDESVVDDSQLPKDRFSAERLKGVDSTLKIQPAELGDSAMYLCASSLEGMRQETQYFGPGTRLLVL.

The V and J genes are TRBV15 and TRBJ2-3; TRBD2 agrees at 10 bases. This CDR3 spans 19 amino acids. The ends lost 1 base at V and 0 bases at J; junction bases unmatched: 10. Germline V gene data show CDR1 as LNHNV and CDR2 as YYDKDF (reference sequence). CDR3 in amino acids: CATSRVPSSGRASTDTQYF. The CDR3 coding sequence is TGTGCCACCAGCAGAGTTCCGTCTAGCGGGAGAGCTAGCACAGATACGCAGTATTTT.

The CDR3 bases are TGCGCCAGCAGTGAGCAGGGTTCCACTGAAGCTTTCTTT. Translation: CASSEQGSTEAFF. This chain joins TRBV10-2 and TRBJ1-1; a possible D gene is TRBD1 (5 bases). CDR3 length: 13 amino acids. Trimming left V 2 bases short and J 4 bases short, with 8 bases between. Germline values: CDR1 WSHSY, CDR2 SAAADI.

The chain recombines TRBV7-2 with TRBJ1-2, with 7 positions matching TRBD1. After removal of 3 bases from V and 8 bases from J, the junction contained 9 bases not matched to a gene. Germline lookup yields CDR1 SGHTA and CDR2 FQGNSA. This CDR3 has 14 amino acids. CDR3 bases: TGTGCCAGCAGCTTCCTCTCAGGGGGGCAGGGCTACACCTTC. As protein: CASSFLSGGQGYTF.

J is TRBJ2-3 and V is TRBV10-2; 8 positions agree with TRBD1. This CDR3 has 14 amino acids. Unmatched junction bases numbered 3, after V lost 5 bases and J lost 2 bases. Per the germline V gene, CDR1 is WSHSY and CDR2 is SAAADI. The CDR3 sequence is CASSLQGVTDTQYF. DNA for the CDR3: TGCGCCAGCAGTCTACAGGGGGTCACAGATACGCAGTATTTT.

This clonotype was recorded a few times. The V call is TRBV6-1, the J call TRBJ1-5; weak D call: TRBD1 (5 bases). The V gene's germline CDR1 is MNHNS and CDR2 SASEGT. The V and J ends lost 4 bases and 4 bases respectively, with 14 bases between them. This CDR3 is 15 amino acids long. CDR3 region: CASSGGADSNQPQHF. CDR3 DNA: TGTGCCAGCAGTGGAGGGGCCGACAGTAATCAGCCCCAGCATTTT.

The chain employs TRBV4-1 and TRBJ1-6, with TRBD1 as a possible D gene (5 bases). V gave up 3 bases and J gave up 10 bases, with 19 bases separating them. This CDR3 region has 16 residues. The V gene's germline CDR1 is MGHRA and CDR2 YSYEKL. CDR3 sequence: CASSQRGDRSGSPLHF. The CDR3 bases are TGCGCCAGCAGCCAGCGAGGGGACCGATCGGGATCACCCCTCCACTTT.